The present entry profiles one T cell receptor beta chain with its context. The data stem from a study of blood T cell repertoires in COVID-19. Study in general: Specimens from acute and convalescent COVID-19 originated in the United States, Italy and Spain.

Authors' data handling: Estimated nucleated cell counts came from reference gene primer amplification. Profiling relied on immunoSEQ multiplex PCR, and the TCRdb table lists in-frame clones only, not all of them. V, J and clone size were drawn from that table, and D and trimming were deduced from the DNA. The repertoire holds roughly 190,000 clones, with around 84% as singletons. CDR1 and CDR2 (germline): LGHDT, YNNKEL (reference sequence). V dropped 1 base and J dropped 9 bases, with 16 bases sitting between them. The CDR3 spans 15 residues. The TCR comes from a man between 25 and 39 years old with active or convalescent COVID-19. The V and J genes are TRBV3-1 (or the pseudogene TRBV3-2) and TRBJ1-5; the D gene is possibly TRBD1 (5 bases). Material for sequencing was peripheral blood. The CDR3 nucleotides are TGTGCCAGCAGCCAAGGAACGATGGGGGACTGGCCCCAGCATTTT. This translates into CASSQGTMGDWPQHF.